What follows are 31 T cell receptor beta chains derived from one specimen sequenced in a study of cytomegalovirus exposure and HLA in healthy donors. PCR employed 60 Vbeta and 13 Jbeta primers. Libraries were prepared by immunoSEQ multiplex PCR; TCRdb keeps only in-frame clonotypes and omits some of them. The data show 85,000 to 100,000 clones, over 55% seen once. The specimen sequenced was PBMCs. The receptors here all came from a young woman in good health and CMV-seronegative.

This chain links TRBV18 with TRBJ1-2, with TRBD1 identical over 9 bases. Looked up from germline, CDR1 is KGHSH and CDR2 is LQKENI. V trimming: 3 bases; J trimming: 0 bases; junction bases outside the gene matches: 8. This CDR3 has 17 residues. Written as DNA, the CDR3 is TGTGCCAGCTCACCCTTTGGGACAGGGTTAGCTAACTATGGCTACACCTTC. It encodes CASSPFGTGLANYGYTF.

The V gene is TRBV6-5, the J gene TRBJ2-7; possibly TRBD1 for D (7 bases). V shed 1 base and J shed 5 bases, with 12 bases lying between them. The CDR3 extends over 14 amino acids. Looked up from germline, CDR1 is MNHEY and CDR2 is SVGAGI. CDR3 nucleotide sequence: TGTGCCAGCAGTTACTTCAGGGGGGTGGACGAGCAGTACTTC. It translates to CASSYFRGVDEQYF.

The chain uses TRBV5-4 and TRBJ2-7; D perhaps matches TRBD1 (5 bases). CDR1 and CDR2 (germline): SGHNT, YYREEE (reference sequence). Trimming removed 2 bases at V and 3 bases at J, with 6 bases between. CDR3 length: 12 residues. The CDR3 here is CASSFDSYEQYF. As DNA, the CDR3 is TGTGCCAGCAGCTTTGACAGCTACGAGCAGTACTTC. The whole variable domain, remainder taken from reference TRBV5-4 and TRBJ2-7, is ETGVTQSPTHLIKTRGQQVTLRCSSQSGHNTVSWYQQALGQGPQFIFQYYREEENGRGNFPPRFSGLQFPNYSSELNVNALELDDSALYLCASSFDSYEQYFGPGTRLTVT.

V is TRBV18 and J is TRBJ1-4; D gene unclear. Germline CDR1 and CDR2: KGHSH and LQKENI. The CDR3 totals 13 residues. Trimming removed 4 bases from V and 4 bases from J, with 7 bases in between. For the CDR3, the DNA is TGTGCCAGCTCACGGGCAGTTAATGAAAAACTGTTTTTT. The encoded protein is CASSRAVNEKLFF. Filled out from reference TRBV18 and TRBJ1-4, the complete variable domain reads NAGVMQNPRHLVRRRGQEARLRCSPMKGHSHVYWYRQLPEEGLKFMVYLQKENIIDESGMPKERFSAEFPKEGPSILRIQQVVRGDSAAYFCASSRAVNEKLFFGSGTQLSVL.

The chain employs TRBV5-1 and TRBJ2-4; 8 nucleotides match TRBD1. Looked up from germline, CDR1 is SGHRS and CDR2 is YFSETQ. CDR3 length equals 13 residues. J was trimmed by 7 bases and V by 3 bases; bases with no gene match: 3. The CDR3 DNA reads as TGCGCCAGCAGCTCCGGACAGGGCAACATTCAGTACTTC. Its protein product is CASSSGQGNIQYF.

J is TRBJ2-5 and V is TRBV5-6; TRBD2 aligns across 7 bases. CDR1 is SGHDT, CDR2 YYEEEE, per germline. Trimming took 2 bases from V and 1 from J; bases not matched to a gene: 5. The CDR3 spans 15 residues. The CDR3 DNA reads TGTGCCAGCAGCTTTTGGGGGGGTCCCCAAGAGACCCAGTACTTC. This translates into CASSFWGGPQETQYF.

Details on this clone: At one boundary the junction diverges from the germline segment, which might be a read error. The gene calls are TRBV14 and TRBJ2-7; weak D call: TRBD2 (7 bases). The CDR3 is 16 amino acids. The germline V gene encodes CDR1 SGHDN and CDR2 FVKESK. The CDR3, as DNA: TGTGCCGGCAGCCCATTATCCGGGGGGCTATCCTACGAGCAGTACTTC. Its translation: CAGSPLSGGLSYEQYF.

The gene calls are TRBV11-2 and TRBJ2-3, with 12 positions matching TRBD2. Germline-derived CDR1 and CDR2 are SGHAT and FQNNGV. The CDR3 sequence is 16 residues long. V was pared by 1 base and J by 6 bases, with 5 bases of the junction left unmatched. The CDR3 sequence: CASSLGLAGDWDTQYF. The CDR3 nucleotides are TGTGCCAGCAGCTTAGGACTAGCGGGGGACTGGGATACGCAGTATTTT.

This sequence joins TRBV6-1 and TRBJ1-6; no clear D. Germline V gene lookup returns CDR1 MNHNS and CDR2 SASEGT. Between the trimmed V and J ends, which lost 2 bases and 7 bases, there was a span of 12 bases. This CDR3 is 15 amino acids long. The CDR3 DNA sequence: TGTGCCAGCAGTGAACCTAGAAGATACAATTCACCCCTCCACTTT. It yields the protein CASSEPRRYNSPLHF.

The gene calls are TRBV5-1 and TRBJ1-4, with D tentatively TRBD1 (5 bases). CDR3 length: 16 residues. Germline V gives CDR1 SGHRS, CDR2 YFSETQ. The V end lost 8 bases, the J end lost 8 bases, and 25 bases lay between the germline ends. In DNA, the CDR3 is TGCGCCAGTTACCCCACTCAGACAGCGAAGGGAGAAAAACTGTTTTTT. Translated: CASYPTQTAKGEKLFF.

This chain connects TRBV10-3 to TRBJ2-5; TRBD2 matches at 9 bases. Germline CDR1 ENHRY, CDR2 SYGVKD. The length of the CDR3 is 16 residues. V trimming: 5 bases; J trimming: 2 bases; junction bases outside the gene matches: 9. This CDR3 is CAISISGSRSQETQYF. The CDR3 nucleotides are TGTGCCATCAGTATTAGCGGGAGTCGGAGTCAAGAGACCCAGTACTTC.

V is TRBV7-9 and J is TRBJ1-3; TRBD1 agrees at 8 bases. Germline CDR1 SEHNR, CDR2 FQNEAQ (reference sequence). The junction had 10 bases not matched to a gene; V was cut back by 3 bases and J by 3 bases. The CDR3 is 17 residues long. CDR3 sequence: CASSLAGGAGGGNTIYF. The CDR3 coding sequence is TGTGCCAGCAGCTTGGCAGGGGGCGCCGGAGGTGGAAACACCATATATTTT.

The CDR3 region has the DNA TGCGCCAGCAGCTTGGAGGGACAGGGTTCCTACAATGAGCAGTTCTTC. This translates into CASSLEGQGSYNEQFF. The V and J genes are TRBV5-1 and TRBJ2-1; 9 nucleotides match TRBD1. From germline, CDR1 is SGHRS and CDR2 YFSETQ. V shed 0 bases, J shed 1 base, and the junction held 2 bases outside the gene matches. The CDR3 is made up of 16 amino acids.

This clone was seen once. The chain combines TRBV4-1 with TRBJ2-1, with a weak D call TRBD2 (5 bases). The germline gives CDR1 MGHRA, CDR2 YSYEKL. CDR3 size: 17 residues. With 1 base removed from V and 0 bases from J, the gap between germline ends came to 13 bases. CDR3 nucleotide sequence: TGCGCCAGCAGCCAAGTACAAACGGGGAGCTCCTACAATGAGCAGTTCTTC. Translating gives CASSQVQTGSSYNEQFF.

The chain combines TRBV15 with TRBJ2-1; no firm D call. V lost 4 bases, J lost 5 bases, and 12 bases lay in between. CDR1 and CDR2 from the germline V gene are LNHNV and YYDKDF (reference sequence). There are 14 residues in the CDR3. CDR3 in DNA: TGTGCCACCAGCACAGCCTCAACAGACAATGAGCAGTTCTTC. Amino acids: CATSTASTDNEQFF.

V usage is TRBV27 and J usage is TRBJ2-5, with 8 bases identical to TRBD2. V was pared by 10 bases and J by 5 bases, with 18 bases of the junction left unmatched. The CDR3 extends over 16 amino acids. Germline assignment: CDR1 MNHEY and CDR2 SMNVEV (reference sequence). The CDR3 DNA reads TGTGCCATCACTCCCCCGGACGGGAGGGCCCGGGAGACCCAGTACTTC. It specifies CAITPPDGRARETQYF.

V usage is TRBV19 and J usage is TRBJ1-1; D gene unclear. CDR3 length equals 14 residues. Germline V gene sequence: CDR1 LNHDA, CDR2 SQIVND (reference sequence). Trimming stripped 4 bases from V and 1 base from J, with 10 bases between. CDR3 coding DNA: TGTGCCAGTAGTACGACTGTCGGGAACACTGAAGCTTTCTTT. Amino acids: CASSTTVGNTEAFF.

This clone was counted between two and nine times. The chain uses TRBV28 and TRBJ1-3, with D uncertain. The CDR3 loop spans 14 amino acids. V gave up 6 bases and J gave up 3 bases, with 12 bases separating them. From germline, CDR1 is MDHEN and CDR2 SYDVKM. The CDR3 here is CASSSPSGGNTIYF. In DNA form, the CDR3 reads TGTGCCAGCAGCTCTCCGTCGGGTGGAAACACCATATATTTT.

This clone was picked up a small number of times. The chain has TRBV6-5 and TRBJ1-1; the match to TRBD1 covers 8 bases. CDR1 is MNHEY, CDR2 SVGAGI, per germline. Trimming took 4 bases from V and 3 from J; bases not matched to a gene: 10. CDR3 length: 16 amino acids. CDR3 DNA sequence: TGTGCCAGCAGTTGGAGGCAGGGGGCCGTCCACACTGAAGCTTTCTTT. Translated, it gives CASSWRQGAVHTEAFF.

The V and J genes are TRBV5-5 and TRBJ2-1; TRBD2 matches at 9 bases. There are 15 residues in the CDR3. The germline V gene has CDR1 SGHKS and CDR2 YYEKEE (reference sequence). J gave up 6 bases and V 3 bases, and 7 bases lay outside the gene matches. CDR3 nucleotide sequence: TGTGCCAGCAGCTGGCAAGATAGCGGGAGCAATGAGCAGTTCTTC. As protein: CASSWQDSGSNEQFF.

The rearrangement links TRBV6-6 to TRBJ2-7; D gene ambiguous. Trimming stripped 2 bases from V and 4 bases from J, with 9 bases between. The CDR3 sequence is 13 residues long. The germline V gene has CDR1 MNHNY and CDR2 SVGAGI (reference sequence). CDR3 coding DNA: TGTGCCAGCAGTTACATAGTCTGGTACGAGCAGTACTTC. The encoded protein is CASSYIVWYEQYF.

A few counts support this clone. This rearrangement joins TRBV6-5 to TRBJ1-1; tentatively, D is TRBD1 (5 bases). The CDR3 consists of 13 residues. The germline V gene encodes CDR1 MNHEY and CDR2 SVGAGI. The germline V and J ends were trimmed by 5 bases and 4 bases, with 11 bases remaining between them. CDR3 sequence: CASSRSTVTEAFF. The CDR3 DNA sequence: TGTGCCAGCAGTAGATCGACAGTCACTGAAGCTTTCTTT.

In the case of this clone: The junction and the germline gene differ at one end; a read error may be behind it. The chain combines TRBV27 with TRBJ2-7; D remains ambiguous. CDR1 and CDR2 (germline): MNHEY, SMNVEV (reference sequence). The CDR3 spans 14 residues. This chain's CDR3 is CASSSYNGAYEQCF. The CDR3 region has the DNA TGTGCCAGCAGTTCATACAACGGAGCCTACGAGCAGTGCTTC.

The rearrangement joins TRBV7-8 to TRBJ2-7; D may be TRBD1 (6 bases). Trimming cost V 1 base and J 5 bases, with 24 bases left between them. This CDR3 contains 18 residues. Germline loops: CDR1 SGHVS, CDR2 FQNEAQ. The DNA for the CDR3 is TGTGCCAGCAGCTTAGTTAGGGGGAACAGGAAAAGGGGCGACGAGCAGTACTTC. Translating gives CASSLVRGNRKRGDEQYF.

This clone was detected only a few times. The chain is built from TRBV28 and TRBJ2-5, with TRBD1 as a possible D gene (6 bases). The ends were cut back, 6 bases at V and 2 bases at J, with 16 bases in the middle. The CDR3 has 15 residues. Germline V gene lookup returns CDR1 MDHEN and CDR2 SYDVKM. CDR3 residues: CASSWTRTAQETQYF. The CDR3 DNA sequence: TGTGCCAGCAGCTGGACCCGGACAGCTCAAGAGACCCAGTACTTC.

The chain couples TRBV5-4 to TRBJ2-6, with D uncertain. Trimming took off 4 bases at V and 1 base at J, with 9 bases between the two ends. This CDR3 spans 15 amino acids. CDR1 SGHNT and CDR2 YYREEE come from the germline V gene (reference sequence). The CDR3 DNA reads TGTGCCAGCAGCCCCGCTGCGTCTGGGGCCAACGTCCTGACTTTC. Protein product: CASSPAASGANVLTF.

This sequence joins TRBV7-8 and TRBJ1-2; 8 bases are a match to TRBD1. The CDR3 has 14 residues. Germline loops: CDR1 SGHVS, CDR2 FQNEAQ. Unmatched junction bases numbered 6, after V lost 5 bases and J lost 4 bases. The CDR3 DNA is TGTGCCAGCAGCCACGGGACAGGCCTCTATGGCTACACCTTC. Protein product: CASSHGTGLYGYTF. Supplemented by reference TRBV7-8 and TRBJ1-2, the full variable domain reads GAGVSQSPRYKVAKRGQDVALRCDPISGHVSLFWYQQALGQGPEFLTYFQNEAQLDKSGLPSDRFFAERPEGSVSTLKIQRTQQEDSAVYLCASSHGTGLYGYTFGSGTRLTVV.

This clone was picked up a small number of times. This chain links TRBV11-2 with TRBJ1-6, with D possibly TRBD1 on 6 matching bases. The CDR3 is 15 amino acids. The germline V gene encodes CDR1 SGHAT and CDR2 FQNNGV. Trimming shortened V by 5 bases and J by 3 bases, and 11 bases separated the two germline ends. The CDR3: CASSDPGDYNSPLHF. The CDR3 DNA reads TGTGCCAGCAGCGATCCAGGGGACTATAATTCACCCCTCCACTTT.

This clone was recorded a few times. The DNA of the CDR3 is TGTGCCAGCAGTCCTGGACTAGCGGGTGGGTCGGAGCTGTTTTTT. Translating it yields CASSPGLAGGSELFF. J is TRBJ2-2 and V is TRBV28, with 11 bases that match TRBD2. V shed 5 bases, J shed 10 bases, and the junction held 9 bases outside the gene matches. CDR1 MDHEN and CDR2 SYDVKM come from the germline V gene. The CDR3 has 15 amino acids.

J is TRBJ2-7 and V is TRBV27, with a possible D match to TRBD1 (7 bases). In germline, CDR1 is MNHEY, CDR2 SMNVEV (reference sequence). Trimming removed 6 bases from V and 7 bases from J, with 19 bases in between. This CDR3 region has 14 residues. The chain's CDR3 is CASRPGGSKEEQYF. The DNA for the CDR3 is TGTGCCAGCAGACCAGGGGGGTCAAAGGAAGAGCAGTACTTC.

The chain couples TRBV7-2 to TRBJ2-7; 7 bases map to TRBD2. The V and J ends lost 2 bases and 4 bases, in that order; junction bases with no gene match: 8. CDR1 is SGHTA and CDR2 is FQGNSA in the germline V gene. The CDR3 runs 15 residues. The CDR3 spells CASSLRSGRAYEQYF. The CDR3 DNA reads as TGTGCCAGCAGCTTAAGGTCAGGGAGGGCTTACGAGCAGTACTTC.